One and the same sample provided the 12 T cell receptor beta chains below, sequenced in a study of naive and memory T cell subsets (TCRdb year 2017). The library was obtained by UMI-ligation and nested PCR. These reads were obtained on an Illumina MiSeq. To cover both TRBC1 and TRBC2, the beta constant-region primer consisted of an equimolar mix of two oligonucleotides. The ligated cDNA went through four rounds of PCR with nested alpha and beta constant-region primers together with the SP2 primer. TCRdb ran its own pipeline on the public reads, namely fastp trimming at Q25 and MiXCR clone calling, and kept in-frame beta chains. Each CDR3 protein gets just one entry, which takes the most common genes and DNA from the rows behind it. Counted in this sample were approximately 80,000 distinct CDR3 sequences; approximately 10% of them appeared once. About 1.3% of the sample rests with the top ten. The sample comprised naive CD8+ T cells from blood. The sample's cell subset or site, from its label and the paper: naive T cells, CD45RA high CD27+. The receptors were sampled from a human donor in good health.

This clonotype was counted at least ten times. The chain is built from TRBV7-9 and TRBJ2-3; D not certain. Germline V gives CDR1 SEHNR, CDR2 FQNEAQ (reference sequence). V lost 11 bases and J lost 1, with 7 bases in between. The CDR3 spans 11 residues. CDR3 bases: TGTGCCGCAGAGGGCACAGATACGCAGTATTTT. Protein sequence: CAAEGTDTQYF.

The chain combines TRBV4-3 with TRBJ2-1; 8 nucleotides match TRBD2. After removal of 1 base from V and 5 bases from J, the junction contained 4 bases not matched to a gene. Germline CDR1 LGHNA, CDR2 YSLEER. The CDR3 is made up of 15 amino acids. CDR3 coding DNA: TGCGCCAGCAGCCAAGTGGCGGGAGGAAACAATGAGCAGTTCTTC. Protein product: CASSQVAGGNNEQFF.

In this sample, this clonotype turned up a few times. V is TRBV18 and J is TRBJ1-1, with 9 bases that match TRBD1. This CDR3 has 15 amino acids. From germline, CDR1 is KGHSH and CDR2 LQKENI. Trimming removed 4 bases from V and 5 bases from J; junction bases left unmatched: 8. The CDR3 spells CASSHQDRGNTEAFF. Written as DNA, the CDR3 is TGTGCCAGCTCACACCAGGACAGGGGAAATACTGAAGCTTTCTTT.

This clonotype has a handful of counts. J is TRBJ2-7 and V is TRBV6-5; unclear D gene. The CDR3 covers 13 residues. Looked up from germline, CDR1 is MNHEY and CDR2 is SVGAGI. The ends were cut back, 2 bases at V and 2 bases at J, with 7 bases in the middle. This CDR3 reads CASSYGFPYEQYF. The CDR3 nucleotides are TGTGCCAGCAGTTACGGGTTCCCCTACGAGCAGTACTTC.

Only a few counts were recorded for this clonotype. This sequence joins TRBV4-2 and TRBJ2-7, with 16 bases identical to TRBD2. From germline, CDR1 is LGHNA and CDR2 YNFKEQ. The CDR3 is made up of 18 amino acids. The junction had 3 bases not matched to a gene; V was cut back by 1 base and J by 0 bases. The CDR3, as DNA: TGTGCCAGCAGCCAAGCGGGACTAGCGGGAGGGTTCTCCTACGAGCAGTACTTC. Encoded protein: CASSQAGLAGGFSYEQYF.

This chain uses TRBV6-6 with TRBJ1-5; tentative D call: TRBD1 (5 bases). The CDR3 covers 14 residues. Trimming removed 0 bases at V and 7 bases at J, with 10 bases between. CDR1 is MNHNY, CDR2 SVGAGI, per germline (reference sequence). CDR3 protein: CASSYSLTEQPQHF. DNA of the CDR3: TGTGCCAGCAGTTACTCGCTGACAGAACAGCCCCAGCATTTT.

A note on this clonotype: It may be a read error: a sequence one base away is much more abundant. This CDR3 reads CSAIGGTGNEQYF. The DNA for the CDR3 is TGCAGTGCTATAGGGGGGACAGGTAACGAGCAGTACTTC. The chain links TRBV20-1 to TRBJ2-7; TRBD1 aligns across 8 bases. This CDR3 spans 13 amino acids. Germline V lookup: CDR1 DFQATT, CDR2 SNEGSKA (reference sequence). The junction had 7 bases not matched to a gene; V was cut back by 4 bases and J by 5 bases.

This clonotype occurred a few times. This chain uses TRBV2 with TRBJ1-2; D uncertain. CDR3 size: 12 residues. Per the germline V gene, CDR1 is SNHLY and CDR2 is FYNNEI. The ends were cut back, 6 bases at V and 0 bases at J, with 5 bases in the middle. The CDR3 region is CASRGSNYGYTF. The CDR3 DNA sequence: TGTGCCAGCAGGGGTTCTAACTATGGCTACACCTTC.

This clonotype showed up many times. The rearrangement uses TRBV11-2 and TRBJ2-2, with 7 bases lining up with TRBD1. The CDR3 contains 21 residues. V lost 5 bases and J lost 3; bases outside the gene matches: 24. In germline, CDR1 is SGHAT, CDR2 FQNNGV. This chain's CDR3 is CASSRGGWDSLVVEDTGELFF. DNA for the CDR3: TGTGCCAGCAGCAGAGGAGGTTGGGACAGTCTCGTCGTAGAGGACACCGGGGAGCTGTTTTTT.

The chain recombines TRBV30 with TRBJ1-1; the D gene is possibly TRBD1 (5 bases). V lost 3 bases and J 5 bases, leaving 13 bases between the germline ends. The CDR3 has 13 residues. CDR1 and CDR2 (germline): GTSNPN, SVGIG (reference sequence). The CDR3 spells CAWRTGRGTEAFF. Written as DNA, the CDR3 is TGTGCCTGGAGGACGGGGCGGGGGACTGAAGCTTTCTTT.

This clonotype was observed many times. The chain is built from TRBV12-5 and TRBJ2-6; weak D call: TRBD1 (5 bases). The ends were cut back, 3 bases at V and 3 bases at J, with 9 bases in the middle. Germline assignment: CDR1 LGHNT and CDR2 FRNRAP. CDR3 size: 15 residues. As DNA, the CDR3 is TGTGCTAGTGGTTTCACAGGCGATGGGGCCAACGTCCTGACTTTC. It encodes CASGFTGDGANVLTF.

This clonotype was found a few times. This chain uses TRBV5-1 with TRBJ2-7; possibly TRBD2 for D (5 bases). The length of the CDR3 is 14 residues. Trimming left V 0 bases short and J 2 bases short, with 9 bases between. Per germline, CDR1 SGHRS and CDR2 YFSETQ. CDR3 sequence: CASSLASTTYEQYF. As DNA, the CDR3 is TGCGCCAGCAGCTTGGCCTCGACTACCTACGAGCAGTACTTC.